The rows below give T cell receptor beta chains drawn from one sample of a study of blood T cell repertoires in COVID-19. Assay used: immunoSEQ multiplex PCR; TCRdb lists only in-frame clones, some missing. This sample has 450,000 to 500,000 clones, with about 88% found just once. Sequences were obtained from PBMCs or T cells enriched from blood (not recorded which). These receptors originate from a woman aged 55-69 years who had recovered from COVID-19. Both conserved end residues are part of each CDR3. Fields, in order: D gene, clone size, V gene, J gene, CDR3 DNA, CDR3 protein. The D gene is left open where the match is weak. The listing skips clone size in some rows; elsewhere it reads once, few, many or a size class.

NA	few	TRBV6-1	TRBJ1-2	TGTGCCAGCAGTGAAGGACTTACCTATGGCTACACCTTC	CASSEGLTYGYTF
NA	NA	TRBV6-5	TRBJ2-5	TGTGCCAGCAGTTTAAGGGGTCGAGAGACCCAGTACTTC	CASSLRGRETQYF
NA	NA	TRBV3-1/TRBV3-2	TRBJ1-1	TGTGCCAGCAGCCTCCTCGGGTTGAACACTGAAGCTTTCTTT	CASSLLGLNTEAFF
NA	few	TRBV4-1	TRBJ1-4	TGCGCCAGCAGCCAAGTGGGGATGAGGGATGAAAAACTGTTTTTT	CASSQVGMRDEKLFF
TRBD2	NA	TRBV10-3	TRBJ2-1	TGTGCCATCAGTGTCGGACTAGCGGGGGCCTACAATGAGCAGTTCTTC	CAISVGLAGAYNEQFF
TRBD1	NA	TRBV10-3	TRBJ1-2	TGTGCCATCAGTGGCGAGGACAGGGCCTATGGCTACACCTTC	CAISGEDRAYGYTF
TRBD2	NA	TRBV18	TRBJ2-1	TGTGCCAGCTCACCAGGCAGCGGGGCAAACTCCTACAATGAGCAGTTCTTC	CASSPGSGANSYNEQFF
TRBD1	NA	TRBV10-3	TRBJ1-1	TGTGCCATCATGGGACAGGGGACTGAAGCTTTCTTT	CAIMGQGTEAFF
NA	NA	TRBV10-3	TRBJ1-3	TGTGCCATCAGTACCGCCCGGGACATGGGAAACACCATATATTTT	CAISTARDMGNTIYF
NA	NA	TRBV7-8	TRBJ1-2	TGTGCCAGCAGCCAGACTGTAGACTATGGCTACACCTTC	CASSQTVDYGYTF